The rows below give T cell receptor beta chains drawn from one sample of a study of cytomegalovirus exposure and HLA in healthy donors. Data came from immunoSEQ multiplex PCR; TCRdb stores just in-frame clones and leaves some out. The sample contains more than 70,000 clones, 70% to 80% of which appear only once. The source material was PBMCs. All receptors come from a woman aged 45-65 years in good health and CMV-seropositive. Both conserved end residues are part of each CDR3. The D gene is left open where the match is weak. The size of a clone is reported for some rows only, either as once, few or many, or as a class for expanded clones.

j_gene: TRBJ2-5
abundance: .
d_gene: TRBD2
v_gene: TRBV11-3
CDR3aa: CASSLGRTSGVQETQYF
CDR3nt: TGTGCCAGCAGCTTAGGTCGGACTAGCGGAGTCCAAGAGACCCAGTACTTC

j_gene: TRBJ2-1
abundance: .
d_gene: TRBD2
v_gene: TRBV18
CDR3aa: CASSPRSGMGYNEQFF
CDR3nt: TGTGCCAGCTCACCACGGAGCGGGATGGGCTACAATGAGCAGTTCTTC

j_gene: TRBJ2-7
abundance: .
d_gene: TRBD2
v_gene: TRBV5-6
CDR3aa: CASSSHTSGDSYEQYF
CDR3nt: TGTGCCAGCAGCTCTCATACTAGCGGGGACTCCTACGAGCAGTACTTC

j_gene: TRBJ2-5
abundance: few
d_gene: TRBD1
v_gene: TRBV6-1
CDR3aa: CASNRQGAGETQYF
CDR3nt: TGTGCCAGCAATCGACAGGGGGCCGGGGAGACCCAGTACTTC

j_gene: TRBJ2-5
abundance: .
d_gene: .
v_gene: TRBV5-8
CDR3aa: CASSLASVQETQYF
CDR3nt: TGTGCCAGCAGCTTGGCCTCAGTTCAAGAGACCCAGTACTTC

j_gene: TRBJ1-6
abundance: .
d_gene: .
v_gene: TRBV2
CDR3aa: CASSEGLRSSYNSPLHF
CDR3nt: TGTGCCAGCAGCGAAGGCCTGAGGAGCTCCTATAATTCACCCCTCCACTTT

j_gene: TRBJ2-1
abundance: few
d_gene: TRBD1
v_gene: TRBV27
CDR3aa: CASSFSGTGVSNEQFF
CDR3nt: TGTGCCAGCAGTTTCTCCGGGACAGGGGTCTCGAATGAGCAGTTCTTC

j_gene: TRBJ1-2
abundance: .
d_gene: .
v_gene: TRBV14
CDR3aa: CASSQDLPRGNYGYTF
CDR3nt: TGTGCCAGCAGCCAAGATCTCCCCAGGGGCAACTATGGCTACACCTTC

j_gene: TRBJ1-2
abundance: .
d_gene: .
v_gene: TRBV7-9
CDR3aa: CASSTGFYGYTF
CDR3nt: TGTGCCAGCAGCACAGGATTCTATGGCTACACCTTC

j_gene: TRBJ2-5
abundance: .
d_gene: TRBD1
v_gene: TRBV14
CDR3aa: CASSHPRTGVATQYF
CDR3nt: TGTGCCAGCAGCCATCCAAGGACAGGGGTGGCGACCCAGTACTTC

j_gene: TRBJ2-2
abundance: .
d_gene: .
v_gene: TRBV6-6
CDR3aa: CASRLGLTGELFF
CDR3nt: TGTGCCAGCAGACTGGGACTCACCGGGGAGCTGTTTTTT

j_gene: TRBJ1-5
abundance: .
d_gene: TRBD1
v_gene: TRBV19
CDR3aa: CASSIGQGQGQPQHF
CDR3nt: TGTGCCAGTAGTATTGGACAGGGACAAGGCCAGCCCCAGCATTTT

j_gene: TRBJ2-1
abundance: .
d_gene: TRBD2
v_gene: TRBV4-1
CDR3aa: CASSQPGLAGDHSYNEQFF
CDR3nt: TGCGCCAGCAGCCAACCGGGACTAGCGGGAGACCACTCCTACAATGAGCAGTTCTTC

j_gene: TRBJ2-7
abundance: .
d_gene: TRBD2
v_gene: TRBV19
CDR3aa: CASSREGSYEQYF
CDR3nt: TGTGCCAGTAGTAGGGAGGGGAGTTACGAGCAGTACTTC

j_gene: TRBJ2-7
abundance: .
d_gene: TRBD1
v_gene: TRBV28
CDR3aa: CASRIDRGVYEQYF
CDR3nt: TGTGCCAGCAGGATAGACAGGGGTGTGTACGAGCAGTACTTC

j_gene: TRBJ1-1
abundance: few
d_gene: .
v_gene: TRBV6-1
CDR3aa: CASDGGFNTEAFF
CDR3nt: TGTGCCAGCGATGGGGGGTTTAACACTGAAGCTTTCTTT

j_gene: TRBJ2-1
abundance: .
d_gene: TRBD2
v_gene: TRBV4-3
CDR3aa: CASSQGRGLAGRDEQFF
CDR3nt: TGCGCCAGCAGCCAGGGGCGCGGACTAGCGGGGAGGGATGAGCAGTTCTTC

j_gene: TRBJ2-1
abundance: .
d_gene: .
v_gene: TRBV9
CDR3aa: CASSTSSRLPNEQFF
CDR3nt: TGTGCCAGCAGCACTAGCAGTAGGTTGCCAAATGAGCAGTTCTTC

j_gene: TRBJ1-5
abundance: .
d_gene: .
v_gene: TRBV2
CDR3aa: CASSEDQTGQPQHF
CDR3nt: TGTGCCAGCAGTGAAGACCAGACGGGTCAGCCCCAGCATTTT

j_gene: TRBJ2-5
abundance: .
d_gene: TRBD1
v_gene: TRBV2
CDR3aa: CASRTGQGMPQETQYF
CDR3nt: TGTGCCAGCAGGACCGGACAGGGCATGCCCCAAGAGACCCAGTACTTC

j_gene: TRBJ1-6
abundance: .
d_gene: .
v_gene: TRBV5-8
CDR3aa: CASSSRVVVSPLHF
CDR3nt: TGTGCCAGCAGCTCCAGGGTGGTGGTATCACCCCTCCACTTT

j_gene: TRBJ2-7
abundance: .
d_gene: TRBD2
v_gene: TRBV27
CDR3aa: CASSLPEPNIAGITDEQYF
CDR3nt: TGTGCCAGCAGTTTACCCGAACCGAACATAGCGGGAATCACGGACGAGCAGTACTTC

j_gene: TRBJ2-5
abundance: .
d_gene: TRBD1
v_gene: TRBV2
CDR3aa: CASRRGTVQETQYF
CDR3nt: TGTGCCAGCAGAAGAGGGACAGTTCAAGAGACCCAGTACTTC

j_gene: TRBJ2-1
abundance: .
d_gene: TRBD2
v_gene: TRBV28
CDR3aa: CASSSSGGAESYNEQFF
CDR3nt: TGTGCCAGCAGTTCTAGCGGGGGGGCCGAATCGTACAATGAGCAGTTCTTC

j_gene: TRBJ1-1
abundance: .
d_gene: .
v_gene: TRBV7-2
CDR3aa: CASSLGPGVNTEAFF
CDR3nt: TGTGCCAGCAGCTTAGGTCCGGGGGTGAACACTGAAGCTTTCTTT

j_gene: TRBJ2-7
abundance: .
d_gene: TRBD1
v_gene: TRBV10-2
CDR3aa: CASRMDRSHEQYF
CDR3nt: TGCGCCAGCAGAATGGACAGGTCCCACGAGCAGTACTTC

j_gene: TRBJ2-2
abundance: .
d_gene: TRBD2
v_gene: TRBV7-6
CDR3aa: CASSLRTSGDTGELFF
CDR3nt: TGTGCCAGCAGTCTCAGGACTAGCGGTGACACCGGGGAGCTGTTTTTT

j_gene: TRBJ2-3
abundance: .
d_gene: TRBD2
v_gene: TRBV9
CDR3aa: CASSVAATSGGANTQYF
CDR3nt: TGTGCCAGCAGCGTAGCTGCGACTAGCGGGGGGGCGAATACGCAGTATTTT

j_gene: TRBJ1-5
abundance: .
d_gene: TRBD1
v_gene: TRBV28
CDR3aa: CASSHGQGHQPQHF
CDR3nt: TGTGCCAGCAGTCATGGACAGGGCCATCAGCCCCAGCATTTT

j_gene: TRBJ2-7
abundance: .
d_gene: TRBD2
v_gene: TRBV28
CDR3aa: CASSLPGLAGTYEQYF
CDR3nt: TGTGCCAGCAGTTTACCCGGACTAGCGGGTACCTACGAGCAGTACTTC

j_gene: TRBJ1-1
abundance: .
d_gene: .
v_gene: TRBV4-1
CDR3aa: CASSRGEMNTEAFF
CDR3nt: TGCGCCAGCAGCCGGGGGGAGATGAACACTGAAGCTTTCTTT

j_gene: TRBJ1-1
abundance: few
d_gene: .
v_gene: TRBV6-5
CDR3aa: CASRRDGGRPEAFF
CDR3nt: TGTGCCAGCAGGAGGGACGGAGGGCGCCCTGAAGCTTTCTTT

j_gene: TRBJ1-3
abundance: once
d_gene: .
v_gene: TRBV9
CDR3aa: CASSVSGDSGNTIYF
CDR3nt: TGTGCCAGCAGCGTATCGGGGGACTCTGGAAACACCATATATTTT

j_gene: TRBJ2-4
abundance: .
d_gene: TRBD2
v_gene: TRBV5-1
CDR3aa: CASSIGRAGLGAKNIQYF
CDR3nt: TGCGCCAGCAGCATCGGCAGGGCGGGACTAGGGGCCAAAAACATTCAGTACTTC

j_gene: TRBJ1-1
abundance: .
d_gene: .
v_gene: TRBV10-2
CDR3aa: CASSAAEGAGNTEAFF
CDR3nt: TGCGCCAGCAGCGCCGCAGAGGGCGCGGGGAACACTGAAGCTTTCTTT

j_gene: TRBJ1-1
abundance: .
d_gene: .
v_gene: TRBV6-4
CDR3aa: CASSDFGPGFF
CDR3nt: TGTGCCAGCAGTGACTTTGGTCCAGGTTTCTTT

j_gene: TRBJ2-3
abundance: .
d_gene: TRBD2
v_gene: TRBV5-1
CDR3aa: CASSPRTSGRADTQYF
CDR3nt: TGCGCCAGCAGCCCCCGGACTAGCGGGAGAGCAGATACGCAGTATTTT

j_gene: TRBJ2-1
abundance: once
d_gene: TRBD1
v_gene: TRBV19
CDR3aa: CASSSDRVSSYNEQFF
CDR3nt: TGTGCCAGTAGTTCCGACAGGGTAAGCTCCTACAATGAGCAGTTCTTC

j_gene: TRBJ2-3
abundance: .
d_gene: TRBD1
v_gene: TRBV29-1
CDR3aa: CSAYGTDRGSDTQYF
CDR3nt: TGCAGCGCTTACGGCACTGACAGGGGGTCAGATACGCAGTATTTT

j_gene: TRBJ2-1
abundance: .
d_gene: TRBD2
v_gene: TRBV30
CDR3aa: CACLRGDEQFF
CDR3nt: TGTGCCTGCCTCCGGGGGGATGAGCAGTTCTTC

j_gene: TRBJ2-5
abundance: .
d_gene: .
v_gene: TRBV4-1
CDR3aa: CASSQERGTQETQYF
CDR3nt: TGCGCCAGCAGCCAAGAACGTGGCACACAAGAGACCCAGTACTTC